This is a list of T cell receptor beta chains from one sample in a study of blood T cell repertoires in COVID-19. TCRdb keeps only in-frame clones here, not all; method: immunoSEQ multiplex PCR. The sample lists 130,000 or so clones, approximately 90% occurring once. Sequenced sample: peripheral blood. These receptors all stem from a man over 45 with acute or convalescent COVID-19. Each CDR3 is given with its conserved first and last residue. Each record gives: J gene, clone size, V gene, D gene, CDR3 DNA, CDR3 protein. The D gene is left open where the match is weak. The size field is filled for only some rows; it gives once, few, many or a size class.

J gene: TRBJ1-1; clone size: -; V gene: TRBV7-6; D gene: -; CDR3 DNA: TGTGCCAGCAGCCCGAGAACGGGGGGCGTCAGGAACACTGAAGCTTTCTTT; CDR3 protein: CASSPRTGGVRNTEAFF
J gene: TRBJ1-4; clone size: -; V gene: TRBV6-5; D gene: TRBD1; CDR3 DNA: TGTGCCAGCAGTTACTCTCTGACAGGGATAAATGAAAAACTGTTTTTT; CDR3 protein: CASSYSLTGINEKLFF
J gene: TRBJ1-1; clone size: -; V gene: TRBV19; D gene: TRBD1; CDR3 DNA: TGTGCCAGTAGTACCACAGGGGGCCGGACTGAAGCTTTCTTT; CDR3 protein: CASSTTGGRTEAFF
J gene: TRBJ2-1; clone size: -; V gene: TRBV19; D gene: -; CDR3 DNA: TGTGCCAGTATGAGAGGGCTGGGCTACAATGAGCAGTTCTTC; CDR3 protein: CASMRGLGYNEQFF
J gene: TRBJ2-7; clone size: -; V gene: TRBV19; D gene: -; CDR3 DNA: TGTGCCAGTAGTATAGAACGGATGGGGGGTTACGAGCAGTACTTC; CDR3 protein: CASSIERMGGYEQYF
J gene: TRBJ1-5; clone size: few; V gene: TRBV19; D gene: TRBD1; CDR3 DNA: TGTGCCAGTTTCGGGACAGGCCTTTATCAGCCCCAGCATTTT; CDR3 protein: CASFGTGLYQPQHF
J gene: TRBJ1-1; clone size: -; V gene: TRBV9; D gene: -; CDR3 DNA: TGTGCCAGCAGCGTAGCGACAGACAGAAACACTGAAGCTTTCTTT; CDR3 protein: CASSVATDRNTEAFF
J gene: TRBJ2-3; clone size: -; V gene: TRBV21-1; D gene: -; CDR3 DNA: TGTGCCAGCAGCAAAGAAGTCCACGGCGGGGGTGGTTGGACAGATACGCAGTATTTT; CDR3 protein: CASSKEVHGGGGWTDTQYF
J gene: TRBJ1-5; clone size: -; V gene: TRBV20-1; D gene: TRBD1; CDR3 DNA: TGCAGTGCTAGTTTTCGGACAGGAGGGGAGTATCAGCCCCAGCATTTT; CDR3 protein: CSASFRTGGEYQPQHF
J gene: TRBJ2-5; clone size: -; V gene: TRBV10-1; D gene: -; CDR3 DNA: TGCGCCAGCAGTGAGTCCCCACCGACCGAAGGCACGGACTTAGAAGAGACCCAGTACTTC; CDR3 protein: CASSESPPTEGTDLEETQYF
J gene: TRBJ1-2; clone size: -; V gene: TRBV6-5; D gene: -; CDR3 DNA: TGTGCCAGCAGTTATCGCGGGGTCTATGGCTACACCTTC; CDR3 protein: CASSYRGVYGYTF
J gene: TRBJ2-1; clone size: -; V gene: TRBV9; D gene: -; CDR3 DNA: TGTGCCAGCAGCGTAGAAGTCCGGGGGATCTCCTACAATGAGCAGTTCTTC; CDR3 protein: CASSVEVRGISYNEQFF
J gene: TRBJ1-1; clone size: -; V gene: TRBV30; D gene: -; CDR3 DNA: TGTGCCTGGAGTTTTCCAGAAAGACAGGTCTCTACGGGGGCTTTCTTT; CDR3 protein: CAWSFPERQVSTGAFF
J gene: TRBJ2-7; clone size: -; V gene: TRBV4-2; D gene: -; CDR3 DNA: TGTGCCAGCAGCCAAGAGCCGGGACGGGAGCAAGTGAAGCAGTACTTC; CDR3 protein: CASSQEPGREQVKQYF
J gene: TRBJ2-7; clone size: once; V gene: TRBV14; D gene: -; CDR3 DNA: TGTGCCAGCAGCCAAGGTCGACATCGGCAGTACTTC; CDR3 protein: CASSQGRHRQYF
J gene: TRBJ1-6; clone size: -; V gene: TRBV15; D gene: -; CDR3 DNA: TGTGCCACCAGCAGGGCAGGGTCAAACTCCTATAATTCACCCCTCCACTTT; CDR3 protein: CATSRAGSNSYNSPLHF
J gene: TRBJ2-2; clone size: -; V gene: TRBV5-1; D gene: TRBD2; CDR3 DNA: TGCGCCAGCAGCTTAAGGGCTAGCGGGAACACCGGGGAGCTGTTTTTT; CDR3 protein: CASSLRASGNTGELFF
J gene: TRBJ2-3; clone size: -; V gene: TRBV3-1/TRBV3-2; D gene: -; CDR3 DNA: TGTGCCAGCAGCCAAGATCTAAGATTCACAGATACGCAGTATTTT; CDR3 protein: CASSQDLRFTDTQYF
J gene: TRBJ1-1; clone size: -; V gene: TRBV19; D gene: TRBD1; CDR3 DNA: TGTGCCAGTAGTCTTTTGGGGACAGGGGCGCTCCCTGAAGCTTTCTTT; CDR3 protein: CASSLLGTGALPEAFF
J gene: TRBJ2-1; clone size: -; V gene: TRBV7-2; D gene: -; CDR3 DNA: TGTGCCAGCAGCTTAGAAGAGGCGTCCTACAATGAGCAGTTCTTC; CDR3 protein: CASSLEEASYNEQFF
J gene: TRBJ2-7; clone size: -; V gene: TRBV7-9; D gene: -; CDR3 DNA: TGTGCCAGCAGCTTAGCTAGCGGATCGTTTTACGAGCAGTACTTC; CDR3 protein: CASSLASGSFYEQYF
J gene: TRBJ1-6; clone size: few; V gene: TRBV9; D gene: TRBD1; CDR3 DNA: TGTGCCAGCAGCGTTGGAGCCGGGACAGCAAATTCACCCCTCCACTTT; CDR3 protein: CASSVGAGTANSPLHF
J gene: TRBJ1-2; clone size: -; V gene: TRBV7-9; D gene: -; CDR3 DNA: TGTGCCAGCAGCCCTTCGGGGGGAGGCTACACCTTC; CDR3 protein: CASSPSGGGYTF
J gene: TRBJ1-6; clone size: -; V gene: TRBV7-2; D gene: -; CDR3 DNA: TGTGCCAGCAGCTTATCCACTGTGCTTAATTCACCCCTCCACTTT; CDR3 protein: CASSLSTVLNSPLHF
J gene: TRBJ2-3; clone size: -; V gene: TRBV6-4; D gene: TRBD2; CDR3 DNA: TGTGCCAGCAGTGACCCTAGCGGGAGGGTGGGGGGCACAGATACGCAGTATTTT; CDR3 protein: CASSDPSGRVGGTDTQYF
J gene: TRBJ2-1; clone size: few; V gene: TRBV4-1; D gene: TRBD2; CDR3 DNA: TGCGCCAGCAGCCCCACTAGCGGGAGGTTTGAGCAGTTCTTC; CDR3 protein: CASSPTSGRFEQFF
J gene: TRBJ2-1; clone size: -; V gene: TRBV6-6; D gene: TRBD1; CDR3 DNA: TGTGCCAGCAGTTACCCACAGGGGGCGGTTAGCAATGAGCAGTTCTTC; CDR3 protein: CASSYPQGAVSNEQFF
J gene: TRBJ2-7; clone size: -; V gene: TRBV10-3; D gene: TRBD2; CDR3 DNA: TGTGCCATCAGTGACTCCGGGACTAGCGGGAGAGTGCGAGTGCAGTACTTC; CDR3 protein: CAISDSGTSGRVRVQYF
J gene: TRBJ1-2; clone size: -; V gene: TRBV4-3; D gene: -; CDR3 DNA: TGCGCCAGCAGCCATCAGGGTAGTGCGGATGGCTACACCTTC; CDR3 protein: CASSHQGSADGYTF
J gene: TRBJ2-3; clone size: -; V gene: TRBV12-5; D gene: -; CDR3 DNA: TGTGCTAGTGGTTTGAGCAGCGGGCTCGCAGATACGCAGTATTTT; CDR3 protein: CASGLSSGLADTQYF
J gene: TRBJ2-5; clone size: -; V gene: TRBV18; D gene: -; CDR3 DNA: TGTGCCAGCTCACCACCGTTCCAGCGCCAAGAGACCCAGTACTTC; CDR3 protein: CASSPPFQRQETQYF
J gene: TRBJ1-1; clone size: -; V gene: TRBV5-1; D gene: -; CDR3 DNA: TGCGCCAGCAGCCTTGGGGGCACGAACACTGAAGCTTTCTTT; CDR3 protein: CASSLGGTNTEAFF
J gene: TRBJ2-5; clone size: -; V gene: TRBV28; D gene: TRBD2; CDR3 DNA: TGTGCCATTAAGGACAGGGCTCTAGCGGGAGCCCTCAGGGGGGAGACCCAGTACTTC; CDR3 protein: CAIKDRALAGALRGETQYF
J gene: TRBJ2-1; clone size: -; V gene: TRBV9; D gene: TRBD2; CDR3 DNA: TGTGCCAGCAGCGCGGGGGGGACTTCCCTCCATGAGCAGTTCTTC; CDR3 protein: CASSAGGTSLHEQFF
J gene: TRBJ1-3; clone size: -; V gene: TRBV6-6; D gene: -; CDR3 DNA: TGTGCCAGCACCCCCGGACAGCCGGGAAACACCATATATTTT; CDR3 protein: CASTPGQPGNTIYF
J gene: TRBJ2-5; clone size: -; V gene: TRBV18; D gene: -; CDR3 DNA: TGTGCCAGCTCACCTTTACAGGGACCGCAACAAGAGACCCAGTACTTC; CDR3 protein: CASSPLQGPQQETQYF
J gene: TRBJ2-5; clone size: -; V gene: TRBV3-1/TRBV3-2; D gene: -; CDR3 DNA: TGTGCCAGCAGCCCGAACCGACTGGCGGTGGATGAGACCCAGTACTTC; CDR3 protein: CASSPNRLAVDETQYF
J gene: TRBJ1-4; clone size: -; V gene: TRBV7-2; D gene: TRBD1; CDR3 DNA: TGTGCCAGCAGCTTGGGACAGGGAAAGGAAAAACTGTTTTTT; CDR3 protein: CASSLGQGKEKLFF
J gene: TRBJ2-7; clone size: -; V gene: TRBV7-2; D gene: TRBD1; CDR3 DNA: TGTGCCAGCAGCCCCCCGGGACAGAGATCCTACGAGCAGTACTTC; CDR3 protein: CASSPPGQRSYEQYF
J gene: TRBJ1-3; clone size: -; V gene: TRBV10-2; D gene: -; CDR3 DNA: TGCGCCAGCACGGTCATCGGGGATCTCTCTGGAAACACCATATATTTT; CDR3 protein: CASTVIGDLSGNTIYF
J gene: TRBJ2-7; clone size: few; V gene: TRBV14; D gene: -; CDR3 DNA: TGTGCCAGCAGCCAAGCCCGGGGTGGCGAGCAGTACTTC; CDR3 protein: CASSQARGGEQYF
J gene: TRBJ2-3; clone size: -; V gene: TRBV5-1; D gene: -; CDR3 DNA: TGCGCCAGCAGCCACGGAGATACGCAGTATTTT; CDR3 protein: CASSHGDTQYF
J gene: TRBJ2-5; clone size: -; V gene: TRBV29-1; D gene: TRBD1; CDR3 DNA: TGCAGCGCTAGGAGGACAGGTCCTTCCGAGACCCAGTACTTC; CDR3 protein: CSARRTGPSETQYF
J gene: TRBJ2-3; clone size: -; V gene: TRBV11-2; D gene: -; CDR3 DNA: TGTGCCAGCAGCTTAGGGCGGGAACGAGATACGCAGTATTTT; CDR3 protein: CASSLGRERDTQYF
J gene: TRBJ2-7; clone size: -; V gene: TRBV7-8; D gene: -; CDR3 DNA: TGTGCCAGCAGCCCCGGCTCCTACGAGCAGTACTTC; CDR3 protein: CASSPGSYEQYF
J gene: TRBJ1-5; clone size: -; V gene: TRBV15; D gene: -; CDR3 DNA: TGTGCCACCAGCAGAGGGCAGGGAAATCAGCCCCAGCATTTT; CDR3 protein: CATSRGQGNQPQHF
J gene: TRBJ1-1; clone size: -; V gene: TRBV27; D gene: -; CDR3 DNA: TGTGCCAGCGGCCCCGGGGACACGGGGTACACTGAAGCTTTCTTT; CDR3 protein: CASGPGDTGYTEAFF
J gene: TRBJ2-4; clone size: once; V gene: TRBV27; D gene: -; CDR3 DNA: TGTGCCAGCAGTTTAACGACCCAGGCCCCAGAGTACTTC; CDR3 protein: CASSLTTQAPEYF
J gene: TRBJ1-2; clone size: -; V gene: TRBV4-3; D gene: -; CDR3 DNA: TGCGCCAGCAGCCGCCAGGCGGGACGGGAGTATGGCTACACCTTC; CDR3 protein: CASSRQAGREYGYTF
J gene: TRBJ1-6; clone size: -; V gene: TRBV19; D gene: -; CDR3 DNA: TGTGCCAGTAGTATCCAGGGGACTACACCCCTCCACTTT; CDR3 protein: CASSIQGTTPLHF
J gene: TRBJ1-4; clone size: -; V gene: TRBV7-6; D gene: -; CDR3 DNA: TGTGCCAGCAGCTTAGCCAGGGGAAGTGAAAAACTGTTTTTT; CDR3 protein: CASSLARGSEKLFF